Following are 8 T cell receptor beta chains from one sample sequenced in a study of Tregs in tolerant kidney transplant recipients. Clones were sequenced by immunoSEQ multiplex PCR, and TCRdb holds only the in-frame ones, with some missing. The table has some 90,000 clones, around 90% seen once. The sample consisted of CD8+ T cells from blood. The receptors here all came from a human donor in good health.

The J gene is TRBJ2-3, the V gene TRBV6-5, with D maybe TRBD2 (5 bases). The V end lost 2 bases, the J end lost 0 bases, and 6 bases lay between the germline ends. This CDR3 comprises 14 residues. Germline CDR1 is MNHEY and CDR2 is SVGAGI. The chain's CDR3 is CASSYGGSTDTQYF. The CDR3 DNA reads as TGTGCCAGCAGTTACGGCGGGAGCACAGATACGCAGTATTTT.

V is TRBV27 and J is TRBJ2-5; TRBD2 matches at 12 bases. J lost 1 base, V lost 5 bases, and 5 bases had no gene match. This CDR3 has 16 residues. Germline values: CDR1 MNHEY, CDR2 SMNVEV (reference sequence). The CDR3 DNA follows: TGTGCCAGCAGTGTCCTAGCGGGGGGGGTCCAAGAGACCCAGTACTTC. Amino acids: CASSVLAGGVQETQYF.

As DNA, the CDR3 is TGTGCCAGCAGCCAATCCGGGACAATGGACGAGCAGTACTTC. Encoded protein: CASSQSGTMDEQYF. The chain recombines TRBV5-4 with TRBJ2-7; the D gene is possibly TRBD1 (6 bases). Trimming cost V 4 bases and J 5 bases, with 16 bases left between them. Germline V gives CDR1 SGHNT, CDR2 YYREEE (reference sequence). There are 14 residues in the CDR3.

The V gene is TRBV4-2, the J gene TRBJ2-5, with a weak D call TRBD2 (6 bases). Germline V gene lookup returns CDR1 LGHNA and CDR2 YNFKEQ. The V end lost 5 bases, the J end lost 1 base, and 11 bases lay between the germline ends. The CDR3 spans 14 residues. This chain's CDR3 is CASSSRDSQETQYF. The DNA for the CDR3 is TGTGCCAGCAGCTCGCGGGACTCCCAAGAGACCCAGTACTTC.

CDR3 sequence (DNA): TGTGCCAGCAGCCAACTACCCTCTCCCGGGGGGTATGGCTACACCTTC. Amino acids: CASSQLPSPGGYGYTF. This chain uses TRBV14 with TRBJ1-2, with D maybe TRBD1 (5 bases). The CDR3 loop spans 16 amino acids. Germline assignment: CDR1 SGHDN and CDR2 FVKESK. V lost 2 bases and J lost 5, with 18 bases in between.

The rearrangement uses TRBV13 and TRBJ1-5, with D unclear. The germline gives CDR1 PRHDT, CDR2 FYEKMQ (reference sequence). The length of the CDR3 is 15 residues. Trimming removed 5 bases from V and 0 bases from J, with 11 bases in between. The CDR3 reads CASSLSGSSNQPQHF. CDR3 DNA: TGTGCCAGCAGCCTTTCGGGTTCTAGCAATCAGCCCCAGCATTTT. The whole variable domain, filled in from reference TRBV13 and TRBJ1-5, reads AAGVIQSPRHLIKEKRETATLKCYPIPRHDTVYWYQQGPGQDPQFLISFYEKMQSDKGSIPDRFSAQQFSDYHSELNMSSLELGDSALYFCASSLSGSSNQPQHFGDGTRLSIL.

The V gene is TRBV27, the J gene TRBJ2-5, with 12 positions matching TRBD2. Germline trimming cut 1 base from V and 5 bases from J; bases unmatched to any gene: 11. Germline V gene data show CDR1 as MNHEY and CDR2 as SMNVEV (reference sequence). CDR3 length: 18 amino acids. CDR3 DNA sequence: TGTGCCAGCAGTTTATTTGACCCGGCTAGCGGGGGGGCGGAGACCCAGTACTTC. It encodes CASSLFDPASGGAETQYF.

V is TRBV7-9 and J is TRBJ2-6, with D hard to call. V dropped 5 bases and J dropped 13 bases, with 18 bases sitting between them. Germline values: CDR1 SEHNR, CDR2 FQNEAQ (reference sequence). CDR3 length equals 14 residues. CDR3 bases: TGTGCCAGCAGCCCAAGGCAGGCCCCGGTGGTCCTGACTTTC. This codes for CASSPRQAPVVLTF.